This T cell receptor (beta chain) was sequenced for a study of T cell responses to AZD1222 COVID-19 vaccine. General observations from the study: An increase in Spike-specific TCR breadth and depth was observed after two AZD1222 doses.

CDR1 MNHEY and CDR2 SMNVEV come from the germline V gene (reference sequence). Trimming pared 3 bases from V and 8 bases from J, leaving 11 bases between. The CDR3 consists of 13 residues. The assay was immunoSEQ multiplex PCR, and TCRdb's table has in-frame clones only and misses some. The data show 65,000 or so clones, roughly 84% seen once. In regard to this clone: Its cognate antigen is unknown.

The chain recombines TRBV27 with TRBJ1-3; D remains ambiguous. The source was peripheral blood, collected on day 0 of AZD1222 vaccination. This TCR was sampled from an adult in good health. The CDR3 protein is CASSFTWRDTIYF. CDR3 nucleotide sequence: TGTGCCAGCAGTTTTACTTGGCGGGACACCATATATTTT.